Listed here are 5 T cell receptor beta chains from one sample, sequenced in a study of T cells in Graves' hyperthyroidism and ophthalmopathy. Amplification of TCR beta CDR3 regions used RNA as the template. Researchers ran a first-round RT-PCR on the TCR CDR3 using the HTBI primer set. TCRdb re-analysed the multiplex PCR reads in MiXCR, keeping a single row per CDR3 protein. The repertoire holds approximately 870,000 distinct CDR3 sequences, with over 35% as singletons. The sequenced sample consisted of blood. These receptors came from a man between 18 and 35 years old with Graves' hyperthyroidism.

The chain joins TRBV4-1 to TRBJ1-2; TRBD1 matches 10 bases. V dropped 3 bases and J dropped 4; count of bases not matched to a gene: 8. From germline, CDR1 is MGHRA and CDR2 YSYEKL. This CDR3 region has 16 residues. CDR3 region: CASSQGGQGEGYGYTF. The CDR3 region has the DNA TGCGCCAGCAGCCAGGGCGGACAGGGGGAGGGCTATGGCTACACCTTC.

This clonotype appeared once. V usage is TRBV7-9 and J usage is TRBJ2-7; D is ambiguous. The germline V gene has CDR1 SEHNR and CDR2 FQNEAQ (reference sequence). The CDR3 has 16 residues. V was cut by 3 bases and J by 2 bases, with 17 bases left in between. The CDR3 region is CASSLWSTVAAYEQYF. CDR3 DNA: TGTGCCAGCAGCTTGTGGTCTACCGTAGCAGCCTACGAGCAGTACTTC.

The genes are TRBV7-2 and TRBJ2-5; possible D gene TRBD1, 5 bases. The germline gives CDR1 SGHTA, CDR2 FQGNSA. Trimming took 5 bases from V and 1 from J, leaving 14 bases between them. There are 15 residues in the CDR3. CDR3 protein: CASSPRQYVQETQYF. The CDR3 DNA follows: TGTGCCAGCAGCCCAAGACAGTACGTCCAAGAGACCCAGTACTTC.

Regarding this clonotype: Possible read error: a much larger clone is one base away. The chain employs TRBV20-1 and TRBJ2-5; D is possibly TRBD1 (5 bases). Trimming took 5 bases from V and 5 from J, leaving 9 bases between them. The CDR3 extends over 11 amino acids. The germline V gene encodes CDR1 DFQATT and CDR2 SNEGSKA (reference sequence). Here the CDR3 reads CSARKGETQYF. CDR3 in DNA: TGCAGTGCTCGCAAGGGGGAGACCCAGTACTTC.

This clonotype has just a few counts. This chain uses TRBV19 with TRBJ1-2, with 7 bases that match TRBD1. Germline V gene sequence: CDR1 LNHDA, CDR2 SQIVND (reference sequence). This CDR3 has 15 residues. V lost 6 bases to trimming and J lost 1 base; unmatched junction nucleotides: 8. The CDR3 region is CASRAGDSLNYGYTF. The CDR3 coding sequence is TGTGCCAGTAGAGCTGGGGACAGCCTTAACTATGGCTACACCTTC.